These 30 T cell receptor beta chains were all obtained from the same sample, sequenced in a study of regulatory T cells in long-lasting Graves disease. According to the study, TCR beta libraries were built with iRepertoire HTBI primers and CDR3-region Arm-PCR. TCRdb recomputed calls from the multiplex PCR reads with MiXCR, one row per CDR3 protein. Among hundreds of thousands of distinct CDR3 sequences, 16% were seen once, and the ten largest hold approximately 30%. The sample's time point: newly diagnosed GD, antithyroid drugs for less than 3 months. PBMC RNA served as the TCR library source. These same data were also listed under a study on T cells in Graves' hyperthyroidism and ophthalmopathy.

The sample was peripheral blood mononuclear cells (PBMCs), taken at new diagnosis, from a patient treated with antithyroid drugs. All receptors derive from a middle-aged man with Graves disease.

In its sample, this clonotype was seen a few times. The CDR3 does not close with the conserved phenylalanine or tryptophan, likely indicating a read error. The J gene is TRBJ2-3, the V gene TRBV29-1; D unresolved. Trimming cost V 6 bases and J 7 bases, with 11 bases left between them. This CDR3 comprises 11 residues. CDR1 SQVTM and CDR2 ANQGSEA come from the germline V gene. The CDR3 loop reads CSVPGRYTQYS. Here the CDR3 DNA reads TGCAGCGTCCCCGGTCGGTATACGCAGTATTCT.

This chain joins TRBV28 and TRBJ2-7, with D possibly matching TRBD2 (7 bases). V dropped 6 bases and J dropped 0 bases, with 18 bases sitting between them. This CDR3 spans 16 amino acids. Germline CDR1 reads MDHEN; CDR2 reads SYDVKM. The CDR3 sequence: CASSYPGGLSSYEQYF. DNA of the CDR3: TGTGCCAGCAGCTACCCGGGGGGCCTAAGCTCCTACGAGCAGTACTTC.

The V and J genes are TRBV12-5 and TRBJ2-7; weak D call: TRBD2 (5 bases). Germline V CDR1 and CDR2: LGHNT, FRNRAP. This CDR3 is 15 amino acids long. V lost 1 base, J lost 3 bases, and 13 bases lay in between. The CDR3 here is CASGLDRESYYEQYF. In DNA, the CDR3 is TGTGCTAGTGGTTTGGACCGGGAATCATACTACGAGCAGTACTTC. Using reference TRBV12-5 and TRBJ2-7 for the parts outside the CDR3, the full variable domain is DARVTQTPRHKVTEMGQEVTMRCQPILGHNTVFWYRQTMMQGLELLAYFRNRAPLDDSGMPKDRFSAEMPDATLATLKIQPSEPRDSAVYFCASGLDRESYYEQYFGPGTRLTVT.

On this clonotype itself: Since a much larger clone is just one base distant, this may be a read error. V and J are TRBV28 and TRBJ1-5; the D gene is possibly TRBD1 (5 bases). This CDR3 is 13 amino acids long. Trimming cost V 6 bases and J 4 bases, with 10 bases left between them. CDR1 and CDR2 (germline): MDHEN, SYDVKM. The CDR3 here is CASRGLRNQPQHF. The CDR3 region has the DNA TGTGCCAGCAGGGGGCTTAGGAATCAGCCCCAGCATTTT.

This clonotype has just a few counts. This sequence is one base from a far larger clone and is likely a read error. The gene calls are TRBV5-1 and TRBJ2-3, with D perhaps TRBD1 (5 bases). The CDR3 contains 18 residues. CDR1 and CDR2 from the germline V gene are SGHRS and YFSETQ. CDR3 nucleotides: TGCGCCAGCAGCTTGGTTAAATTTCGGCAGGGCCCACAAAAAGAGCAGTCCTTC. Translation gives CASSLVKFRQGPQKEQSF.

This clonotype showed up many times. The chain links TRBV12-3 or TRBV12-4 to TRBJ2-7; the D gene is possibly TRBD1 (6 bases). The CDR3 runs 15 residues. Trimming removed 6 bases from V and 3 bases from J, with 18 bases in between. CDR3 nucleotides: TGTGCCAGCAGCCCGAACAGGGTTCGGGGCTACGAGCAGTACTTC. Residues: CASSPNRVRGYEQYF.

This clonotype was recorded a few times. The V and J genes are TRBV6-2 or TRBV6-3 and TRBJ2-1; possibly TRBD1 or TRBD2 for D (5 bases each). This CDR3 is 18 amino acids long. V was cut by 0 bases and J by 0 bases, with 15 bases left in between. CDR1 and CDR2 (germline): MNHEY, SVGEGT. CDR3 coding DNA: TGTGCCAGCAGTTACTCGAGGGTTCCAGGGAGCTCCTACAATGAGCAGTTCTTC. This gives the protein CASSYSRVPGSSYNEQFF.

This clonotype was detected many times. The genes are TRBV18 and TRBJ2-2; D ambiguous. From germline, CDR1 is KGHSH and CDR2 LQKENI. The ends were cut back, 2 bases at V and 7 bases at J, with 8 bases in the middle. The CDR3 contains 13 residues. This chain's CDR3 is CASSPSRGGELFF. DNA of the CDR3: TGTGCCAGCTCACCATCCCGAGGCGGGGAGCTGTTTTTT.

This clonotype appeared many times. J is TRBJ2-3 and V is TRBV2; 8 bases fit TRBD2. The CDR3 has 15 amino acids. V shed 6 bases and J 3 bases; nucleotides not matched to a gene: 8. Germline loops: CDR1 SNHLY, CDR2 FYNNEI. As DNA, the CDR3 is TGTGCCAGCAGGGGGGGCGGGGGGAGGACAGATACGCAGTATTTT. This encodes CASRGGGGRTDTQYF.

The CDR3 protein is CASRLRSGNAYEQYF. CDR3 nucleotide sequence: TGTGCCAGCAGACTTAGATCAGGGAACGCCTACGAGCAGTACTTC. The J gene is TRBJ2-7, the V gene TRBV27, with a tentative D call TRBD1 (5 bases). With 6 bases removed from V and 2 bases from J, the gap between germline ends came to 17 bases. The germline V gene has CDR1 MNHEY and CDR2 SMNVEV (reference sequence). The CDR3 spans 15 residues.

For the CDR3, the DNA is TGCAGTGGCCGACAGGGAGCCCGGGGAAATTCACCCCTCCACTTT. Translation: CSGRQGARGNSPLHF. V and J are TRBV20-1 and TRBJ1-6, with TRBD1 matching over 7 bases. Germline V CDR1 and CDR2: DFQATT, SNEGSKA (reference sequence). The CDR3 has 15 amino acids. With V trimmed by 7 bases and J by 7 bases, 13 bases remained unmatched.

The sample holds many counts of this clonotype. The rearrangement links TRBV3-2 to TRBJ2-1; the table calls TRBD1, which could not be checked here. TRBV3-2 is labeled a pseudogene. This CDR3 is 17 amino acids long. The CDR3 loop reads CASSQEVQGVSYNEQFF. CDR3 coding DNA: TGTGCCAGCAGCCAAGAGGTCCAGGGTGTATCCTACAATGAGCAGTTCTTC.

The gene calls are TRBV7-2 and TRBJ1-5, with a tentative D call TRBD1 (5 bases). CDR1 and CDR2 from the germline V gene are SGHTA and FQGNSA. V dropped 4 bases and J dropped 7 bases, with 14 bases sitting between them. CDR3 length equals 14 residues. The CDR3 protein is CASSYYSQEQPQHF. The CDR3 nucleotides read TGTGCCAGCAGCTACTACTCACAGGAACAGCCCCAGCATTTT.

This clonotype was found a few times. DNA for the CDR3: TGTGCCAGCAGCGATGTTAGAAGCCCCGGGGTGGCCCAGTACTTC. Translation: CASSDVRSPGVAQYF. The gene calls are TRBV5-5 and TRBJ2-5, with D maybe TRBD2 (5 bases). Between the trimmed V and J ends, which lost 4 bases and 9 bases, there was a span of 22 bases. The CDR3 is 15 residues long. Germline CDR1 is SGHKS and CDR2 is YYEKEE (reference sequence).

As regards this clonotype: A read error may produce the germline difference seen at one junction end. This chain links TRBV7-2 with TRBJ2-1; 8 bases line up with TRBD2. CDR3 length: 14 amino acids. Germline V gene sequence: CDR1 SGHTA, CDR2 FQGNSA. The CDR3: CANSLVTSVPEHFF. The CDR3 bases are TGTGCCAACAGCTTAGTGACTAGCGTCCCTGAGCACTTCTTC.

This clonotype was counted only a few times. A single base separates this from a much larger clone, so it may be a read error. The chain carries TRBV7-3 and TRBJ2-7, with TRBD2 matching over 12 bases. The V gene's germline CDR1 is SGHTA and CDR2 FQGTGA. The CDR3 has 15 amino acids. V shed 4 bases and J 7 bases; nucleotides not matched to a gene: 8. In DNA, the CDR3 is TGTGCCAGCAGCTCCGGACTAGCGGGGTATCATGAGCAGTACTTC. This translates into CASSSGLAGYHEQYF.

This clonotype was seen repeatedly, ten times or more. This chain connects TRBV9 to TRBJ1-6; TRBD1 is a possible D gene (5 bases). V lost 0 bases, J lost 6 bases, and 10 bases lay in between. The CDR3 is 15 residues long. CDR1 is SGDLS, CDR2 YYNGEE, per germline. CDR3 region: CASSVDAGLNSPLHF. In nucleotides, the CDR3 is TGTGCCAGCAGCGTAGACGCAGGGCTTAATTCACCCCTCCACTTT.

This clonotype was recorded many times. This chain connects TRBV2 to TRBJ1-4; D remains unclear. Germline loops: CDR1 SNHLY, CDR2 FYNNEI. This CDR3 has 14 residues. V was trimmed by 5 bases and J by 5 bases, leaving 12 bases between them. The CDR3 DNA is TGTGCCAGCAGTTGGACGGGAGAGAATGAAAAACTGTTTTTT. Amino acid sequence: CASSWTGENEKLFF.

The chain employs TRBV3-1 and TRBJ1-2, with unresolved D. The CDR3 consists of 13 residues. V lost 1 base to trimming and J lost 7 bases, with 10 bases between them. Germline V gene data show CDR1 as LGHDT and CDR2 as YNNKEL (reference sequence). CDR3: CASSQGGQVGYTF. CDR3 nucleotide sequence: TGTGCCAGCAGCCAAGGTGGGCAGGTTGGCTACACCTTC.

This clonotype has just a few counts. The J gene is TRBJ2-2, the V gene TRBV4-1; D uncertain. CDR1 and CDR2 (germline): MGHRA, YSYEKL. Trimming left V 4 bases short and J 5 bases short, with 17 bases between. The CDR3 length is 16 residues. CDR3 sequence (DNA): TGCGCCAGCAGCCGCTATCTTGGGTTTTGGACCGGGGAGCTGTTTTTT. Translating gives CASSRYLGFWTGELFF.

This CDR3 reads CSARDSELAGPEQFF. The CDR3, as DNA: TGCAGTGCTAGAGATTCAGAACTAGCGGGTCCTGAGCAGTTCTTC. The rearrangement joins TRBV20-1 to TRBJ2-1; 9 nucleotides agree with TRBD2. Germline loops: CDR1 DFQATT, CDR2 SNEGSKA (reference sequence). CDR3 length: 15 residues. Trimming removed 0 bases from V and 9 bases from J; junction bases left unmatched: 9.

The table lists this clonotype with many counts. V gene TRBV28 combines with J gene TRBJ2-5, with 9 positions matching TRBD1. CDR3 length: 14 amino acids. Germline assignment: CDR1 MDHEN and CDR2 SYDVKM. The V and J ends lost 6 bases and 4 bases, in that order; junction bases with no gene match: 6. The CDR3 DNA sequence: TGTGCCAGCAGGGCCGGGACAGGGTTAGAGACCCAGTACTTC. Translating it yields CASRAGTGLETQYF.

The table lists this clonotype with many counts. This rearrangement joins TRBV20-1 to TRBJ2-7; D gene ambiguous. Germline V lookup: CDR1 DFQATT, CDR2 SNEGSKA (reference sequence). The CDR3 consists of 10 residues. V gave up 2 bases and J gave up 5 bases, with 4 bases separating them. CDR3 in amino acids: CSARSNEQYF. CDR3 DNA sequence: TGCAGTGCTAGAAGCAACGAGCAGTACTTC.

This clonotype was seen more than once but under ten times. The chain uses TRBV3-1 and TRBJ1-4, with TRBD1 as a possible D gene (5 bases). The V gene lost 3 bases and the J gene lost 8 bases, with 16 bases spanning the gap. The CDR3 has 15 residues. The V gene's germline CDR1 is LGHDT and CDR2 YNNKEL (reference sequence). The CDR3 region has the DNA TGTGCCAGCAGCCACCCGGGGGAGGGAGGGGAAAAACTGTTTTTT. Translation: CASSHPGEGGEKLFF.

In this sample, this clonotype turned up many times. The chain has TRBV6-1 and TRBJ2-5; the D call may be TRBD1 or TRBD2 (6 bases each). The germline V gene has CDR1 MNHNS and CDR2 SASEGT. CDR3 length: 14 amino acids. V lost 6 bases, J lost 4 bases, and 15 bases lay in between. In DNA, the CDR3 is TGTGCCAGCAGAGGGGGGCGGTGGGTAGAGACCCAGTACTTC. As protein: CASRGGRWVETQYF.

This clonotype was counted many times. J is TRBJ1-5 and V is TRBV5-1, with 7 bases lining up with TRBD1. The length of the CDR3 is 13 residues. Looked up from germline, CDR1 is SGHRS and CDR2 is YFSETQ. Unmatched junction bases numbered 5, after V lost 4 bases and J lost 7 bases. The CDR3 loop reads CASSVGGEQPQHF. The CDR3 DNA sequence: TGCGCCAGCAGCGTAGGGGGCGAGCAGCCCCAGCATTTT.

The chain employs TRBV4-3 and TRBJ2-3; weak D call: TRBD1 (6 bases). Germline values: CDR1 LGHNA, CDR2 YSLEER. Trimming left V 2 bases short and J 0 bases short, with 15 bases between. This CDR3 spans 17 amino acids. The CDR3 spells CASSQLRTATSTDTQYF. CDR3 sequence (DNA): TGCGCCAGCAGCCAACTTCGGACAGCAACTAGCACAGATACGCAGTATTTT.

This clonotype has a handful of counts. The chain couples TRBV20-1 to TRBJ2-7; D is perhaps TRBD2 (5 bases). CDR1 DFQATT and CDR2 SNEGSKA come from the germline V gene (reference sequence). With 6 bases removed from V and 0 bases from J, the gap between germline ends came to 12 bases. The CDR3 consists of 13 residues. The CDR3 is CSAESGISYEQYF. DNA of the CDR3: TGCAGTGCCGAATCCGGGATCTCCTACGAGCAGTACTTC.

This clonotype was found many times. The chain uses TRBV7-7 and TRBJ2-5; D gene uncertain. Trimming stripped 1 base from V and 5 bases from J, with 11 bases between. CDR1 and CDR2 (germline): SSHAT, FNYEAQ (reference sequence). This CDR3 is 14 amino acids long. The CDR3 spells CASSLGVGAETQYF. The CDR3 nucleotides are TGTGCCAGCAGCTTAGGGGTTGGTGCGGAGACCCAGTACTTC.

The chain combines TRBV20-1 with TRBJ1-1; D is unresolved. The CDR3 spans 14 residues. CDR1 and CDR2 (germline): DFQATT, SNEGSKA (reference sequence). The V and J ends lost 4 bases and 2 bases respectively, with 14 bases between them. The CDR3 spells CSANGLPSNTEAFF. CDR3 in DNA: TGCAGTGCTAACGGGCTCCCTAGTAACACTGAAGCTTTCTTT.